This passage covers 17 T cell receptor beta chains from one sample sequenced in a study of OX40 agonist ivuxolimab in advanced cancers. Repertoires were generated with immunoSEQ multiplex PCR, while TCRdb's copy carries only in-frame clones and drops some. The sample includes approximately 30,000 clones, approximately 86% of them seen just once. This sample comprised CD4+ or CD8+ T cells sorted from blood, obtained in a trial of the OX40 agonist ivuxolimab. Every receptor here comes from an adult with an advanced solid tumor such as melanoma, head and neck, liver or kidney cancer.

This chain joins TRBV6-5 and TRBJ2-7; 8 positions match TRBD1. V trimming: 6 bases; J trimming: 2 bases; junction bases outside the gene matches: 9. The CDR3 is made up of 15 amino acids. The germline CDR1 and CDR2 sequences are MNHEY and SVGAGI. Here the CDR3 DNA reads TGTGCCAGCAGCCGGACAGGGAGCCGCGCCTACGAGCAGTACTTC. It specifies CASSRTGSRAYEQYF.

The CDR3 DNA is TGTGCCAGCAGTGACAGGAGCTCAGGTGAAGCTTTCTTT. It yields the protein CASSDRSSGEAFF. V gene TRBV6-4 combines with J gene TRBJ1-1; D gene ambiguous. V shed 2 bases and J shed 7 bases, with 11 bases lying between them. The CDR3 extends over 13 amino acids. The germline V gene encodes CDR1 MRHNA and CDR2 SNTAGT.

The rearrangement links TRBV28 to TRBJ1-5, with 7 bases that match TRBD1. In germline, CDR1 is MDHEN, CDR2 SYDVKM. V shed 6 bases and J 0 bases; nucleotides not matched to a gene: 14. The CDR3 length is 18 residues. CDR3 protein: CASRPDRTGGYSNQPQHF. The CDR3 DNA is TGTGCCAGCAGACCGGACAGGACGGGAGGCTATAGCAATCAGCCCCAGCATTTT.

The chain combines TRBV5-1 with TRBJ2-7, with 11 bases lining up with TRBD2. V dropped 4 bases and J dropped 3; count of bases not matched to a gene: 6. This CDR3 region has 15 residues. From germline, CDR1 is SGHRS and CDR2 YFSETQ. The CDR3 bases are TGCGCCAGCAGCCCTAGTACTAGCGGGAGCTACGAGCAGTACTTC. This gives the protein CASSPSTSGSYEQYF.

This sequence joins TRBV4-3 and TRBJ2-6; 8 positions match TRBD1. Germline V gene sequence: CDR1 LGHNA, CDR2 YSLEER. The trim removed 4 bases at V and 0 bases at J, leaving 14 bases unmatched. The CDR3 totals 20 residues. The CDR3 here is CASSLGPVDRALSGANVLTF. The CDR3, as DNA: TGCGCCAGCAGCCTGGGCCCAGTGGACAGGGCCCTCTCTGGGGCCAACGTCCTGACTTTC.

The V call is TRBV9, the J call TRBJ2-2, with TRBD1 as a possible D gene (5 bases). The CDR3 is 18 amino acids. Deletions cut 4 bases from V and 0 bases from J, with 19 bases between. From germline, CDR1 is SGDLS and CDR2 YYNGEE. This chain's CDR3 is CASSSRWGRQPNTGELFF. The CDR3 DNA is TGTGCCAGCAGCTCTCGATGGGGCAGGCAACCGAACACCGGGGAGCTGTTTTTT.

This clone was detected only a few times. The chain links TRBV7-2 to TRBJ2-7; D not certain. Germline CDR1 reads SGHTA; CDR2 reads FQGNSA. CDR3 length: 15 amino acids. Deletions cut 2 bases from V and 7 bases from J, with 18 bases between. CDR3 DNA: TGTGCCAGCAGCTTAAGCAACCAGAGGCTTTGGGAGCAGTACTTC. Protein sequence: CASSLSNQRLWEQYF. The full variable domain, with the rest looked up from reference TRBV7-2 and TRBJ2-7, is GAGVSQSPSNKVTEKGKDVELRCDPISGHTALYWYRQSLGQGLEFLIYFQGNSAPDKSGLPSDRFSAERTGGSVSTLTIQRTQQEDSAVYLCASSLSNQRLWEQYFGPGTRLTVT.

This chain connects TRBV28 to TRBJ1-5; D remains ambiguous. This CDR3 has 14 amino acids. V lost 6 bases to trimming and J lost 7 bases, with 16 bases between them. The V gene's germline CDR1 is MDHEN and CDR2 SYDVKM. DNA of the CDR3: TGTGCCAGCAGCACGAAGTTCTCCGGGCAGCCCCAGCATTTT. This sequence encodes CASSTKFSGQPQHF.

The J gene is TRBJ2-7, the V gene TRBV28; tentative D call: TRBD1 (5 bases). CDR3 length: 15 residues. V lost 2 bases, J lost 0 bases, and 11 bases lay in between. CDR1 MDHEN and CDR2 SYDVKM come from the germline V gene. The CDR3 loop is CASSLVQESSYEQYF. As DNA, the CDR3 is TGTGCCAGCAGTTTAGTACAGGAGAGCTCCTACGAGCAGTACTTC.

The chain carries TRBV27 and TRBJ2-3; 12 nucleotides align to TRBD2. Germline V gene sequence: CDR1 MNHEY, CDR2 SMNVEV (reference sequence). This CDR3 is built from 17 residues. V lost 3 bases and J lost 4; bases outside the gene matches: 8. The CDR3 nucleotides are TGTGCCAGCAGTTTCCTGTCTAGCGGGAGGGCCCCAGATACGCAGTATTTT. Protein sequence: CASSFLSSGRAPDTQYF.

The V and J genes are TRBV5-6 and TRBJ1-4; TRBD1 matches 7 bases. V dropped 3 bases and J dropped 5; count of bases not matched to a gene: 4. The germline gives CDR1 SGHDT, CDR2 YYEEEE. This CDR3 has 14 amino acids. DNA of the CDR3: TGTGCCAGCAGCTGGGACAGAGACAATGAAAAACTGTTTTTT. Residues: CASSWDRDNEKLFF. Based on the CDR3 plus reference TRBV5-6 and TRBJ1-4, the full variable domain is DAGVTQSPTHLIKTRGQQVTLRCSPKSGHDTVSWYQQALGQGPQFIFQYYEEEERQRGNFPDRFSGHQFPNYSSELNVNALLLGDSALYLCASSWDRDNEKLFFGSGTQLSVL.

This sequence joins TRBV6-5 and TRBJ2-7; no clear D gene. V lost 5 bases, J lost 3 bases, and 5 bases lay in between. The germline V gene has CDR1 MNHEY and CDR2 SVGAGI. The CDR3 totals 11 residues. CDR3 loop: CASSDYYEQYF. DNA for the CDR3: TGTGCCAGCAGTGATTACTACGAGCAGTACTTC.

The V and J genes are TRBV19 and TRBJ2-7; 9 bases line up with TRBD1. CDR1 LNHDA and CDR2 SQIVND come from the germline V gene (reference sequence). CDR3 size: 13 residues. The V and J ends lost 6 bases and 3 bases, in that order; junction bases with no gene match: 3. DNA for the CDR3: TGTGCCAGTAGAGGGACAGGGAACTACGAGCAGTACTTC. This translates into CASRGTGNYEQYF.

The V gene is TRBV6-1, the J gene TRBJ2-3; maybe TRBD1 (5 bases). This CDR3 has 15 amino acids. V lost 6 bases to trimming and J lost 5 bases, with 18 bases between them. The germline CDR1 and CDR2 sequences are MNHNS and SASEGT. The CDR3 loop is CASSFGQGERDTQYF. The CDR3 DNA reads as TGTGCCAGCAGCTTTGGGCAGGGCGAGAGAGATACGCAGTATTTT.

The V gene is TRBV28, the J gene TRBJ1-5; D is perhaps TRBD1 (6 bases). The CDR3 contains 15 residues. The V end lost 4 bases, the J end lost 3 bases, and 13 bases lay between the germline ends. CDR1 MDHEN and CDR2 SYDVKM come from the germline V gene. In nucleotides, the CDR3 is TGTGCCAGCAGTTCCTCGGACAGCCTCAATCAGCCCCAGCATTTT. It translates to CASSSSDSLNQPQHF.

V and J are TRBV2 and TRBJ2-5; D call uncertain. V lost 1 base, J lost 1 base, and 4 bases lay in between. The CDR3 contains 13 residues. Germline V gene lookup returns CDR1 SNHLY and CDR2 FYNNEI. In DNA, the CDR3 is TGTGCCAGCAGTGAAGTAGTCCAAGAGACCCAGTACTTC. Translated, it gives CASSEVVQETQYF.

The rearrangement links TRBV18 to TRBJ1-3; TRBD1 matches at 11 bases. V was clipped by 2 bases and J by 2 bases; unmatched bases: 2. CDR3 length: 16 amino acids. Germline V gene data show CDR1 as KGHSH and CDR2 as LQKENI. The CDR3: CASSPLDRGPGNTIYF. CDR3 in DNA: TGTGCCAGCTCACCATTGGACAGGGGGCCTGGAAACACCATATATTTT.